What follows describes a single T cell receptor (beta chain). The antigen is undetermined. This sample stems from a study of cytomegalovirus exposure and HLA in healthy donors. V lost 5 bases and J 3 bases, leaving 13 bases between the germline ends. This CDR3 is built from 14 residues. The germline gives CDR1 MNHEY, CDR2 SVGAGI. Study-wide points: The records held CMV serostatus as the only immune exposure information. It was assumed in the presence/absence analyses that sequencing depth was roughly uniform across donors. Researchers reported in a later analysis that a missense DCLRE1C variant was tied to TCR beta V- and J-gene trimming.

Researchers ran the PCR with 60 Vbeta and 13 Jbeta primers. TCRdb's table, derived via immunoSEQ multiplex PCR, lists solely in-frame clones and lacks some. The table lists about 160,000 clones. The specimen sequenced was PBMCs. The rearrangement links TRBV6-5 to TRBJ1-2; D may be TRBD1 (6 bases). This sequence was found in a woman aged 60-75 years in good health and CMV-seronegative. The DNA for the CDR3 is TGTGCCAGCAGTCCGGGGGGGCGCGACTATGGCTACACCTTC. Its protein product is CASSPGGRDYGYTF.